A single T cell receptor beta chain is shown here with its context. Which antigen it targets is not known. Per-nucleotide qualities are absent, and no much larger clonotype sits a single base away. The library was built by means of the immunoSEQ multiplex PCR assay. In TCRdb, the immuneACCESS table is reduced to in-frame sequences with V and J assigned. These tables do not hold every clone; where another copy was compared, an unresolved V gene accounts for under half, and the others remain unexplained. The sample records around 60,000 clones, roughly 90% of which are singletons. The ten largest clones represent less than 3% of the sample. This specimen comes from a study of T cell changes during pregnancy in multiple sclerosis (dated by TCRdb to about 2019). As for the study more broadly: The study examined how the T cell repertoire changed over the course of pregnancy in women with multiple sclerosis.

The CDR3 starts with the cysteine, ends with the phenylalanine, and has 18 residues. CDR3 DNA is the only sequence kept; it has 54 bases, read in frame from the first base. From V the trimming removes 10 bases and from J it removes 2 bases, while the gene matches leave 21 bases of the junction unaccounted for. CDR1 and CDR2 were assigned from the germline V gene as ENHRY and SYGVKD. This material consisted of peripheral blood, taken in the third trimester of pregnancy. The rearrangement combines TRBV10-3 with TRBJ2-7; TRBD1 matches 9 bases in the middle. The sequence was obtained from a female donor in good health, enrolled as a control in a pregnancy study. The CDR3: CATLYVDRGGLVTYEQYF. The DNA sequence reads TGTGCCACATTATACGTGGACAGGGGAGGACTAGTTACCTACGAGCAGTACTTC.